Ten or more counts support the clone carrying this TCR beta chain. No antigen is known for it. Trimming shortened V by 5 bases and J by 0 bases, and 13 bases separated the two germline ends. The CDR3 totals 15 residues. Germline V CDR1 and CDR2: LGHNA, YNFKEQ. These data originate in a study of prognosis after radiotherapy for stage I lung cancer. Study background: Among the enrolled patients, more than twelve had newly diagnosed primary stage I lung tumors, while about 5 had oligometastatic NSCLC following surgical resection of the primary tumor. The study's findings and limits: Clone counts measured for unique TCRs fell after stereotactic body radiation therapy, median roughly 9,900 versus 7,200.

The study amplified the TCR beta CDR3 region from genomic DNA. This amplification was carried out by two rounds of multiplex PCR. Used in first-round PCR were primers specific to each TRBV and TRBJ gene. Each CDR3 protein gets one entry after TCRdb re-called the multiplex PCR reads with MiXCR. The table includes approximately 20,000 distinct CDR3 sequences, 26% detected once. The source material was PBMCs, sampled before or after stereotactic body radiation therapy (not recorded which). The sequence was collected from a donor of 50 years or more with non-small cell lung cancer. The V gene is TRBV4-2, the J gene TRBJ1-2; TRBD1 might be the D (6 bases). The CDR3 here is CASSTPGQTNYGYTF. Written as DNA, the CDR3 is TGTGCCAGCAGCACCCCGGGACAAACTAACTATGGCTACACCTTC.